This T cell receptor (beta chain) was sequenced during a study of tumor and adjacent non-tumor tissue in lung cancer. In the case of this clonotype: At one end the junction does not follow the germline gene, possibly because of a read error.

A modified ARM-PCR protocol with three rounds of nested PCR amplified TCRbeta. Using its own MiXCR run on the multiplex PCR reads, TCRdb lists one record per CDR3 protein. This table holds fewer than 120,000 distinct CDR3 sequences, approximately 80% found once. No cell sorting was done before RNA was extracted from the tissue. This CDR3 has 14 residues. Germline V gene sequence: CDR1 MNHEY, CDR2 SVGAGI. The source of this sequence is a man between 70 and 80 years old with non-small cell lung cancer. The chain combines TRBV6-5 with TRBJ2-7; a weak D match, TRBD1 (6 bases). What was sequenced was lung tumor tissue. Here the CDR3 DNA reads TGTGTCAGCAGTTACGTGAGGGGGACCTACGAACAGTGCTTC. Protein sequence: CVSSYVRGTYEQCF.